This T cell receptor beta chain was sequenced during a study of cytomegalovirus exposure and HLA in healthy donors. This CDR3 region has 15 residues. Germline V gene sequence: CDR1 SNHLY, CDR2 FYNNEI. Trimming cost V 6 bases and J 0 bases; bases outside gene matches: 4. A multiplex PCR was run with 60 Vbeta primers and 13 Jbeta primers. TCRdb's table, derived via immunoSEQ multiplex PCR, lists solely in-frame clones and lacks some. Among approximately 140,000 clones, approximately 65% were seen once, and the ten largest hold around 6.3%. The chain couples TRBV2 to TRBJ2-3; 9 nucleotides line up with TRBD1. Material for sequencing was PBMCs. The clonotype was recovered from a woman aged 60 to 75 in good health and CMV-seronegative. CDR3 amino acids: CASRGQGISTDTQYF. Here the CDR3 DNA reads TGTGCCAGCAGGGGACAGGGAATCAGCACAGATACGCAGTATTTT.